This T cell receptor (beta chain) was identified in a study of blood T cell repertoires in COVID-19. Looked up from germline, CDR1 is MNHEY and CDR2 is SVGAGI. The V and J ends lost 5 bases and 4 bases, in that order; junction bases with no gene match: 4. CDR3 length: 14 residues. In the original workflow: Nucleated cell number was recorded as an estimate derived from reference gene primer amplification. TCRdb's copy holds only in-frame clones and misses some; the assay was immunoSEQ multiplex PCR. From that table come the V and J calls and clone size; the DNA was used to work out D and trimming. Of more than 85,000 clones listed, about 90% are singletons.

Sequencing input: peripheral blood. This chain connects TRBV6-5 to TRBJ1-4; 7 positions match TRBD1. This clonotype was sampled from a human donor with COVID-19, enrolled during active disease. The donor label of this sample is uncertain. In DNA, the CDR3 is TGTGCCAGCAGTAGCCGGGACAGTAATGAAAAACTGTTTTTT. It yields the protein CASSSRDSNEKLFF.